This T cell receptor beta chain comes out of a study of T cell repertoires in cytomegalovirus infection. Germline CDR1 and CDR2: LGHNA and YSLEER. V gave up 0 bases and J gave up 4 bases, with 20 bases separating them. The CDR3 has 18 amino acids. Remarks on this clonotype: Its antigen is unknown.

TCRdb passed the reads through MiXCR, listing each CDR3 protein once. The table includes about 360,000 distinct CDR3 sequences, about 35% detected once. The chain employs TRBV4-3 and TRBJ2-3; TRBD2 is a possible D gene (5 bases). The TCR originated in a human donor in good health (CMV status not recorded). Some clones in this sample may be carry-over from other donors' samples. The sequences come from cultured PBMCs, collected from culture after CMV antigen stimulation. The CDR3 loop is CASSQDLSPGVHADTQYF. CDR3 bases: TGCGCCAGCAGCCAAGATCTAAGCCCCGGGGTCCACGCAGATACGCAGTATTTT.